The 17 T cell receptor beta chains reported below all come from one sample, sequenced in a study of CD8+ T cells in alopecia areata. Sequencing templates came from extracted RNA that was reverse transcribed into cDNA. Method: immunoSEQ multiplex PCR; TCRdb's copy keeps in-frame clones and lacks some. The data contain under 250,000 clones, more than 55% of them singletons. Sequences were obtained from CD8+ T cells sorted from blood. The receptors were gathered from a human donor in good health.

The chain employs TRBV5-6 and TRBJ1-1; D unresolved. V was trimmed by 2 bases and J by 1 base, leaving 9 bases between them. Germline-derived CDR1 and CDR2 are SGHDT and YYEEEE. The CDR3 totals 14 residues. The CDR3 reads CASSFRHPNTEAFF. CDR3 DNA sequence: TGTGCCAGCAGCTTTAGACATCCGAACACTGAAGCTTTCTTT.

The J gene is TRBJ2-2, the V gene TRBV7-9; perhaps TRBD1 as D (6 bases). The CDR3 covers 15 residues. Germline assignment: CDR1 SEHNR and CDR2 FQNEAQ (reference sequence). V was clipped by 1 base and J by 5 bases, with 11 bases between them. The CDR3 DNA is TGTGCCAGCAGCTTAGACAGGGTACAAACCGGGGAGCTGTTTTTT. Translation gives CASSLDRVQTGELFF.

This clone occurred a few times. The rearrangement uses TRBV27 and TRBJ2-7; D gene ambiguous. Deletions cut 0 bases from V and 3 bases from J, with 6 bases between. Germline V gene sequence: CDR1 MNHEY, CDR2 SMNVEV (reference sequence). The CDR3 covers 13 residues. The CDR3 region has the DNA TGTGCCAGCAGTTTATCTACCGACTACGAGCAGTACTTC. Encoded protein: CASSLSTDYEQYF.

V and J are TRBV29-1 and TRBJ1-1, with a weak D call TRBD1 (6 bases). In germline, CDR1 is SQVTM, CDR2 ANQGSEA. The CDR3 length is 13 residues. V dropped 7 bases and J dropped 9 bases, with 21 bases sitting between them. CDR3 DNA sequence: TGCAGCGCTCTTTTACCGGGACACCGAAAAGCTTTCTTT. Translated: CSALLPGHRKAFF. Filled out from reference TRBV29-1 and TRBJ1-1, the complete variable domain reads SAVISQKPSRDICQRGTSLTIQCQVDSQVTMMFWYRQQPGQSLTLIATANQGSEATYESGFVIDKFPISRPNLTFSTLTVSNMSPEDSSIYLCSALLPGHRKAFFGQGTRLTVV.

V is TRBV7-9 and J is TRBJ2-7; D possibly uses TRBD1 or TRBD2 (5 bases each). Per the germline V gene, CDR1 is SEHNR and CDR2 is FQNEAQ (reference sequence). The length of the CDR3 is 17 residues. Between the trimmed V and J ends, which lost 1 base and 0 bases, there was a span of 16 bases. The CDR3: CASSLGPGRQDSYEQYF. The CDR3 DNA follows: TGTGCCAGCAGCTTAGGCCCGGGGCGGCAGGACTCCTACGAGCAGTACTTC.

V usage is TRBV30 and J usage is TRBJ2-3; D is undetermined. Germline CDR1 is GTSNPN and CDR2 is SVGIG (reference sequence). V lost 1 base and J 8 bases, leaving 10 bases between the germline ends. The CDR3 extends over 12 amino acids. CDR3 nucleotides: TGTGCCTGGAGTGCCACGTTGGGTACGCAGTATTTT. Its protein is CAWSATLGTQYF.

The V and J genes are TRBV2 and TRBJ1-5; D remains unclear. Germline-derived CDR1 and CDR2 are SNHLY and FYNNEI. This CDR3 contains 14 residues. V dropped 5 bases and J dropped 9 bases, with 17 bases sitting between them. The CDR3 coding sequence is TGTGCCAGCAGTCAGGAACAGACCAGTGGGCCCCAGCATTTT. Encoded protein: CASSQEQTSGPQHF.

The V call is TRBV27, the J call TRBJ2-6; the D is unclear. V was cut by 8 bases and J by 2 bases, with 10 bases left in between. This CDR3 has 14 amino acids. The V gene's germline CDR1 is MNHEY and CDR2 SMNVEV (reference sequence). The CDR3 DNA sequence: TGTGCCAGCGGGTCTGGGGCTGGGGCCAACGTCCTGACTTTC. Translation gives CASGSGAGANVLTF.

The chain carries TRBV6-5 and TRBJ1-2; no clear D. The CDR3 is made up of 12 amino acids. Germline assignment: CDR1 MNHEY and CDR2 SVGAGI. With 6 bases removed from V and 6 bases from J, the gap between germline ends came to 11 bases. CDR3 DNA: TGTGCCAGCAGCTCTAGCAACGATGGCTACACCTTC. Protein: CASSSSNDGYTF.

This chain uses TRBV15 with TRBJ2-1; maybe TRBD2 (6 bases). V lost 3 bases, J lost 8 bases, and 11 bases lay in between. The germline V gene has CDR1 LNHNV and CDR2 YYDKDF (reference sequence). The CDR3 consists of 13 residues. CDR3: CATSRAGMDEQFF. DNA for the CDR3: TGTGCCACCAGCAGGGCGGGAATGGATGAGCAGTTCTTC. Complete variable domain (other parts from reference TRBV15 and TRBJ2-1): DAMVIQNPRYQVTQFGKPVTLSCSQTLNHNVMYWYQQKSSQAPKLLFHYYDKDFNNEADTPDNFQSRRPNTSFCFLDIRSPGLGDTAMYLCATSRAGMDEQFFGPGTRLTVL.

The chain couples TRBV29-1 to TRBJ1-2; D not resolved. CDR1 SQVTM and CDR2 ANQGSEA come from the germline V gene. The length of the CDR3 is 13 residues. The V and J ends lost 2 bases and 0 bases respectively, with 7 bases between them. In DNA, the CDR3 is TGCAGCGTTGAAACTAACTCTAACTATGGCTACACCTTC. Translated, it gives CSVETNSNYGYTF.

This clone has just a few counts. The rearrangement joins TRBV5-6 to TRBJ2-3; the D is unclear. Germline V gene data show CDR1 as SGHDT and CDR2 as YYEEEE. The length of the CDR3 is 12 residues. Trimming removed 4 bases from V and 6 bases from J, with 9 bases in between. The CDR3 here is CASSAPSDTQYF. The CDR3 region has the DNA TGTGCCAGCAGCGCTCCGTCGGATACGCAGTATTTT.

Points on this clone: The junction departs from germline at one end; a sequencing error may be responsible. The chain employs TRBV4-1 and TRBJ1-1; 7 positions agree with TRBD1. The CDR3 loop spans 13 amino acids. Germline V gene data show CDR1 as MGHRA and CDR2 as YSYEKL. The CDR3 is CASSPTGNPEAFF. CDR3 sequence (DNA): TGCGCCAGCAGCCCGACAGGGAACCCTGAAGCTTTCTTT.

The chain uses TRBV5-1 and TRBJ1-1; the D is unclear. Trimming left V 4 bases short and J 6 bases short, with 13 bases between. CDR1 is SGHRS and CDR2 is YFSETQ in the germline V gene. The CDR3 spans 13 residues. In DNA form, the CDR3 reads TGCGCCAGCAGCGCCGCCCCGGGTGCTGAAGCTTTCTTT. Translating it yields CASSAAPGAEAFF.

V and J are TRBV13 and TRBJ2-3; D remains unclear. Germline V gene sequence: CDR1 PRHDT, CDR2 FYEKMQ (reference sequence). This CDR3 contains 14 residues. Trimming pared 2 bases from V and 3 bases from J, leaving 9 bases between. The CDR3 DNA sequence: TGTGCCAGCAGCTTACCCCGTATAACAGATACGCAGTATTTT. Translated: CASSLPRITDTQYF.

V usage is TRBV12-5 and J usage is TRBJ1-3; D not resolved. CDR3 length equals 13 residues. The V end lost 7 bases, the J end lost 4 bases, and 11 bases lay between the germline ends. Germline V gene sequence: CDR1 LGHNT, CDR2 FRNRAP. CDR3 protein: CASVLFMGNTIYF. For the CDR3, the DNA is TGTGCTAGTGTCCTGTTCATGGGAAACACCATATATTTT.

The rearrangement uses TRBV6-4 and TRBJ2-1, with TRBD2 matching 8 bases. CDR3 length equals 15 residues. The ends lost 5 bases at V and 1 base at J; junction bases unmatched: 4. The germline V gene has CDR1 MRHNA and CDR2 SNTAGT. For the CDR3, the DNA is TGTGCCAGCAGTCCTACTAGCGGTTCCTACAATGAGCAGTTCTTC. Its translation: CASSPTSGSYNEQFF.